This T cell receptor beta chain came from a study of cytomegalovirus exposure and HLA in healthy donors. About the study: Among the approximately 380 donors who were genotyped, approximately 76% fell in the genetic ancestry cluster that is associated with self-reported Caucasian donors. Study-level findings and limits: Presence/absence analyses took donor sequencing depth as roughly uniform. Testing in vitro showed a few CMV-associated chains specific for CMV antigens.

Details on this clone: What it recognizes is unknown.

Primers for the PCR totalled 60 Vbeta and 13 Jbeta. Libraries were prepared by immunoSEQ multiplex PCR; TCRdb keeps only in-frame clonotypes and omits some of them. The sample contains more than 95,000 clones, more than 60% of which appear only once. Germline CDR1 reads SGHVS; CDR2 reads FNYEAQ. This CDR3 has 16 residues. The V end lost 5 bases, the J end lost 8 bases, and 22 bases lay between the germline ends. Sequencing used PBMCs. The chain is built from TRBV7-6 and TRBJ2-1; tentative D call: TRBD2 (6 bases). The receptor was isolated from a woman aged 60-75 years in good health and CMV-seropositive. The CDR3 nucleotides read TGTGCCAGCAGCCCGAATCAGGGACTCCTAATGGATGAGCAGTTCTTC. Its translation is CASSPNQGLLMDEQFF.